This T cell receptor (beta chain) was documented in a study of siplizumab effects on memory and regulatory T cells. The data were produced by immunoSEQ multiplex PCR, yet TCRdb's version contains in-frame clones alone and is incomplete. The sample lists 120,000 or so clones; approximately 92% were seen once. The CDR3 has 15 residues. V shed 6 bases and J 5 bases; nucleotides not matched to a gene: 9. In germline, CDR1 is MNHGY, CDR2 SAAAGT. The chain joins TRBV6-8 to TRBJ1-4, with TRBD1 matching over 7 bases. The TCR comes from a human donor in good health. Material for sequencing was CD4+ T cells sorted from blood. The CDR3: CASRQPGQTNEKLFF. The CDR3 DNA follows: TGTGCCAGCAGGCAGCCGGGACAGACGAATGAAAAACTGTTTTTT.